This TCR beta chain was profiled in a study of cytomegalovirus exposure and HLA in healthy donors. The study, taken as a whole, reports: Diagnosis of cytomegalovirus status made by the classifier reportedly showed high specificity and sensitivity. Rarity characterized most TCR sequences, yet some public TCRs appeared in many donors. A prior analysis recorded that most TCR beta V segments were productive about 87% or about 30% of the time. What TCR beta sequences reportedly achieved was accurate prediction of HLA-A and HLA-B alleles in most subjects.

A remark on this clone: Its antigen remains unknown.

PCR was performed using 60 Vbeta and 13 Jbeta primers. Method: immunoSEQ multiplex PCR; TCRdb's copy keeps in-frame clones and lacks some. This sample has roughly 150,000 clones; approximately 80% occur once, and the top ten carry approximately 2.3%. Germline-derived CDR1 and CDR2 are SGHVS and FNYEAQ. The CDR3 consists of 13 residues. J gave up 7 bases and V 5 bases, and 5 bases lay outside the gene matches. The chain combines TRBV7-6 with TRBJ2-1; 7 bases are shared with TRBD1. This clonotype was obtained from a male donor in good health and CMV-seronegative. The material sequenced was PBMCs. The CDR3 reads CASSQKGANEQFF. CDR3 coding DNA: TGTGCCAGCAGCCAGAAGGGGGCTAATGAGCAGTTCTTC. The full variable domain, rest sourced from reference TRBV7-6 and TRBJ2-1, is GAGVSQSPRYKVTKRGQDVALRCDPISGHVSLYWYRQALGQGPEFLTYFNYEAQQDKSGLPNDRFSAERPEGSISTLTIQRTEQRDSAMYRCASSQKGANEQFFGPGTRLTVL.